The source of this T cell receptor beta chain is a study of T cell responses to AZD1222 COVID-19 vaccine. The wider study: Pooling was applied to second doses at about 4 or about 12 weeks. Study outcomes and limitations: Baseline serostatus was positive in only six AZD1222 recipients. The reported proportion of spike-specific TCRs targeting unmutated variant regions was nearly half. Donors were chiefly white British, with a greater number of females, and clonal diversity was perhaps underestimated.

The CDR3 consists of 15 residues. Trimming took off 0 bases at V and 4 bases at J, with 12 bases between the two ends. Per the germline V gene, CDR1 is LGHNA and CDR2 is YSLEER. As to this clone: Its target is not known.

Using immunoSEQ multiplex PCR, the repertoire was profiled, and TCRdb retains in-frame clones only, with some absent. The table lists approximately 150,000 clones, 80% to 95% of them singletons. Source: peripheral blood, taken on day 0 of AZD1222 vaccination. The source is an adult in good health. This chain links TRBV4-3 with TRBJ1-1, with D tentatively TRBD1 (5 bases). CDR3 in amino acids: CASSQDRRGSTEAFF. CDR3 coding DNA: TGCGCCAGCAGCCAAGACAGGCGGGGGAGCACTGAAGCTTTCTTT.